The 10 T cell receptor beta chains presented below share a single source sample, sequenced in a study of T cells in Graves' hyperthyroidism and ophthalmopathy. RNA transcripts were the template for amplifying TCR beta CDR3 regions. With the HTBI primer set, the TCR CDR3 went through a first round of RT-PCR. Each CDR3 protein is one row after TCRdb ran MiXCR on the multiplex PCR reads. The table lists around 690,000 distinct CDR3 sequences, 17% of them singletons. The specimen was blood. The receptors were gathered from a middle-aged man with Graves' hyperthyroidism.

This rearrangement joins TRBV6-4 to TRBJ2-6; D might be TRBD1 (6 bases). The V end lost 2 bases, the J end lost 2 bases, and 16 bases lay between the germline ends. Germline values: CDR1 MRHNA, CDR2 SNTAGT. This CDR3 comprises 18 residues. DNA of the CDR3: TGTGCCAGCAGTGACGAAGCAGGGGTTCCCGCTGGGGCCAACGTCCTGACTTTC. Residues: CASSDEAGVPAGANVLTF.

This clonotype has a count of ten or more. This chain uses TRBV7-9 with TRBJ2-5, with D maybe TRBD2 (5 bases). V lost 4 bases, J lost 1 base, and 13 bases lay in between. In germline, CDR1 is SEHNR, CDR2 FQNEAQ (reference sequence). The CDR3 totals 15 residues. CDR3 protein: CASSWRVATQETQYF. The CDR3 nucleotides are TGTGCCAGCAGCTGGCGGGTAGCCACCCAAGAGACCCAGTACTTC.

V usage is TRBV10-3 and J usage is TRBJ1-2; maybe TRBD1 (6 bases). V was shortened by 3 bases and J by 6 bases, with 23 bases between the two germline ends. The germline V gene encodes CDR1 ENHRY and CDR2 SYGVKD. The CDR3 consists of 17 residues. The CDR3 spells CAISDPPWDTQGHGYTF. The CDR3 bases are TGTGCCATCAGTGATCCTCCCTGGGACACACAAGGCCATGGCTACACCTTC.

This clonotype was picked up many times. The chain employs TRBV20-1 and TRBJ1-1; D remains unclear. Trimming took 0 bases from V and 1 from J, leaving 3 bases between them. This CDR3 spans 12 amino acids. Germline V lookup: CDR1 DFQATT, CDR2 SNEGSKA (reference sequence). The chain's CDR3 is CSAREANTEAFF. CDR3 in DNA: TGCAGTGCTAGAGAGGCGAACACTGAAGCTTTCTTT.

The V gene is TRBV7-9, the J gene TRBJ2-1, with D perhaps assigned TRBD1 or TRBD2 (5 bases each). The germline V gene has CDR1 SEHNR and CDR2 FQNEAQ (reference sequence). V was pared by 4 bases and J by 4 bases, with 14 bases between. CDR3 size: 15 residues. Written as DNA, the CDR3 is TGTGCCAGCAGCTACCGGGACGTCCCTTACAATGAGCAGTTCTTC. This sequence encodes CASSYRDVPYNEQFF. The entire variable domain, with the rest obtained from reference TRBV7-9 and TRBJ2-1, is as follows: DTGVSQNPRHKITKRGQNVTFRCDPISEHNRLYWYRQTLGQGPEFLTYFQNEAQLEKSRLLSDRFSAERPKGSFSTLEIQRTEQGDSAMYLCASSYRDVPYNEQFFGPGTRLTVL.

This clonotype occurred many times. The V gene is TRBV12-3 or TRBV12-4, the J gene TRBJ2-7; either TRBD1 or TRBD2 may fit D (5 bases each). V shed 5 bases and J shed 0 bases, with 14 bases lying between them. The CDR3 consists of 15 residues. CDR3 protein: CASSLGTVSSYEQYF. CDR3 nucleotides: TGTGCCAGCAGTCTAGGGACGGTAAGCTCCTACGAGCAGTACTTC.

The CDR3 DNA follows: TGCGCCAGCAGCCGGCGAACCGGGACCTATAATTCACCCCTCCACTTT. Its protein is CASSRRTGTYNSPLHF. The chain couples TRBV4-1 to TRBJ1-6; D is uncertain. V lost 4 bases and J lost 2, with 12 bases in between. The CDR3 totals 16 residues. The germline V gene has CDR1 MGHRA and CDR2 YSYEKL.

At least ten counts were recorded for this clonotype. V and J are TRBV27 and TRBJ2-1; 10 positions match TRBD2. Unmatched junction bases numbered 9, after V lost 5 bases and J lost 2 bases. Germline CDR1 is MNHEY and CDR2 is SMNVEV (reference sequence). This CDR3 has 17 amino acids. The CDR3 coding sequence is TGTGCCAGCAGTCCTAGATTTCTAGCGGGAGCCTACAATGAGCAGTTCTTC. It encodes CASSPRFLAGAYNEQFF.

Regarding this clonotype: Being one base from a much bigger clone, this may be a read error. The chain combines TRBV28 with TRBJ2-1, with 11 bases fitting TRBD2. The ends lost 2 bases at V and 8 bases at J; junction bases unmatched: 17. The CDR3 is 19 residues long. CDR1 and CDR2 from the germline V gene are MDHEN and SYDVKM. The CDR3 reads CASSLGLPGLAEGPDEQFF. CDR3 in DNA: TGTGCCAGCAGTTTAGGACTCCCGGGACTAGCGGAAGGGCCGGATGAGCAGTTCTTC.

V usage is TRBV3-1 and J usage is TRBJ2-3, with TRBD2 matching over 10 bases. Germline-derived CDR1 and CDR2 are LGHDT and YNNKEL (reference sequence). With 1 base clipped from V and 6 bases from J, the junction kept 10 bases outside the gene matches. CDR3 length: 17 amino acids. The CDR3 region has the DNA TGTGCCAGCAGCCAAGGGGCTAGCGGGAGCGTCTTGGATACGCAGTATTTT. Translation gives CASSQGASGSVLDTQYF.